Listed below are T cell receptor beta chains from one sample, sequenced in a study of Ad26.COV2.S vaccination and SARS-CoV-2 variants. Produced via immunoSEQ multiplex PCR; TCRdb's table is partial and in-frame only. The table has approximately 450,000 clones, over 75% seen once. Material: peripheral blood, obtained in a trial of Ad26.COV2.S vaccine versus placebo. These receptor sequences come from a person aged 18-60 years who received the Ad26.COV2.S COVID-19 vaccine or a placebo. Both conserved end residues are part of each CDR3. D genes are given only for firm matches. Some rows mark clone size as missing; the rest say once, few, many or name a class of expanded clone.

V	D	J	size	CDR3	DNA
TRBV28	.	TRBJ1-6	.	CASSLTGFNSPLHF	TGTGCCAGCAGTTTGACAGGATTCAATTCACCCCTCCACTTT
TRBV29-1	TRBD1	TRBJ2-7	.	CSVNEGANYEQYF	TGCAGCGTTAATGAGGGGGCAAACTACGAGCAGTACTTC
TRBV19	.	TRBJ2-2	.	CASMGDTGELFF	TGTGCCAGTATGGGAGACACCGGGGAGCTGTTTTTT
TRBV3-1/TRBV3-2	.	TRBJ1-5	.	CASSQDTNQPQHF	TGTGCCAGCAGCCAAGATACCAATCAGCCCCAGCATTTT
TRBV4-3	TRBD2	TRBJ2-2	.	CASSQDGLAGAGELFF	TGCGCCAGCAGCCAAGATGGACTAGCGGGAGCCGGGGAGCTGTTTTTT
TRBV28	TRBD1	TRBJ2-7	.	CASSGTGQGVYEQYF	TGTGCCAGCAGTGGAACGGGACAGGGTGTATACGAGCAGTACTTC
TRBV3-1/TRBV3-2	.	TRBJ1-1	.	CASSPSGRNTEAFF	TGTGCCAGCAGCCCTTCTGGTAGAAACACTGAAGCTTTCTTT
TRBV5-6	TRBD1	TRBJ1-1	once	CASSSLPGQGVRTEAFF	TGTGCCAGCAGCTCACTACCGGGACAGGGAGTCAGGACTGAAGCTTTCTTT
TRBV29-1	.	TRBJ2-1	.	CSVVAVHNEQFF	TGCAGCGTTGTGGCTGTACACAATGAGCAGTTCTTC
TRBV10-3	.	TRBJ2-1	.	CAISESTGQRAEQFF	TGTGCCATCAGTGAGTCGACTGGGCAGAGGGCTGAGCAGTTCTTC
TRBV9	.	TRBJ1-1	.	CASSPRTSSEAFF	TGTGCCAGCAGCCCCCGGACATCGTCTGAAGCTTTCTTT
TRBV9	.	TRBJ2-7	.	CASSPITGAVGEQYF	TGTGCCAGCAGCCCGATTACCGGGGCAGTGGGCGAGCAGTACTTC
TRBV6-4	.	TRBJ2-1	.	CASRTTVIHNEQFF	TGTGCCAGCCGAACGACAGTAATTCACAATGAGCAGTTCTTC
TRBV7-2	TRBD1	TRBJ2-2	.	CASSSRGQGIGELFF	TGTGCCAGCAGCTCAAGAGGACAGGGGATCGGGGAGCTGTTTTTT
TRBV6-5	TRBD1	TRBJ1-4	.	CASSRDRGRYEKLFF	TGTGCCAGCAGCCGGGACAGGGGCCGATATGAAAAACTGTTTTTT
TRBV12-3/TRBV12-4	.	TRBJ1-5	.	CASSLSRDSPQHF	TGTGCCAGCAGTTTAAGTCGGGATTCGCCCCAGCATTTT
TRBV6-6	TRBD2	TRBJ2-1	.	CASNPRTSRPNEQFF	TGTGCCAGCAACCCAAGGACTAGTCGACCCAATGAGCAGTTCTTC
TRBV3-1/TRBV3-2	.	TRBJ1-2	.	CASSGANRGYGYTF	TGTGCCAGCAGTGGGGCAAATCGGGGCTATGGCTACACCTTC
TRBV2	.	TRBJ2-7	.	CASSWTVSGEQYF	TGTGCCAGCAGTTGGACGGTTTCCGGAGAGCAGTACTTC
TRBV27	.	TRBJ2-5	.	CASSAQPGAFQETQYF	TGTGCCAGCAGTGCACAACCCGGGGCCTTCCAAGAGACCCAGTACTTC
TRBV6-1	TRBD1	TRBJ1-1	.	CASSYKGAGTEAFF	TGTGCCAGCAGTTATAAGGGGGCTGGCACTGAAGCTTTCTTT
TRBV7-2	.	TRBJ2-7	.	CASSYLRGRSVNEQYF	TGTGCCAGCAGCTACCTCCGGGGGAGGTCGGTGAACGAGCAGTACTTC
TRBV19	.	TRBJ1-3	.	CASSPRTVLDTIYF	TGTGCCAGTAGTCCCCGGACGGTTCTGGACACCATATATTTT
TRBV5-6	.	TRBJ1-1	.	CASSGSQGSLTEAFF	TGTGCCAGCAGCGGCTCACAGGGAAGCCTCACTGAAGCTTTCTTT
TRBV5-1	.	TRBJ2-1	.	CASSSTDRGLRFF	TGCGCCAGCAGCTCAACGGATAGGGGTTTACGGTTCTTC
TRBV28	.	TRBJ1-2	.	CASSLLAISYGYTF	TGTGCCAGCAGTTTATTGGCCATAAGCTATGGCTACACCTTC
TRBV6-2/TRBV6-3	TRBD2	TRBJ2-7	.	CASSYSGTSGALPYEQYF	TGTGCCAGCAGTTACTCTGGGACTAGCGGGGCTCTTCCCTACGAGCAGTACTTC
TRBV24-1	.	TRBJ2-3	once	CATSDTSTDTQYF	TGTGCCACCAGTGATACGAGCACAGATACGCAGTATTTT
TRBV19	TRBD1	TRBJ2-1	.	CASSPGQGTNEQFF	TGTGCCAGTAGCCCGGGACAGGGGACCAATGAGCAGTTCTTC
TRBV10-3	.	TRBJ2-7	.	CAISPSISKSYEQYF	TGTGCCATCAGTCCTAGCATCTCTAAGTCCTACGAGCAGTACTTC
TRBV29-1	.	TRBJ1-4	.	CSVEDLTYGAGSEKLFF	TGCAGCGTTGAAGATCTTACTTATGGGGCAGGGAGTGAAAAACTGTTTTTT
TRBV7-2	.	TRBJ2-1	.	CASSFLGNEQFF	TGTGCCAGCAGCTTTTTAGGAAATGAGCAGTTCTTC
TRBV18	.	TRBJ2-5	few	CASSPPKPQETQYF	TGTGCCAGCTCACCACCAAAACCTCAAGAGACCCAGTACTTC
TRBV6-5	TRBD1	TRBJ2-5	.	CASIRWQGARETQYF	TGTGCCAGCATCCGATGGCAGGGGGCGCGGGAGACCCAGTACTTC
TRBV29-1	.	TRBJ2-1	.	CSVDDGRISSYNEQFF	TGCAGCGTTGACGATGGACGGATAAGCTCCTACAATGAGCAGTTCTTC
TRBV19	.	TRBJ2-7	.	CASSLTQGLGEQYF	TGTGCCAGTAGTCTTACCCAGGGGCTCGGCGAGCAGTACTTC
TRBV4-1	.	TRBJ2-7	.	CASSQVHSRTYEQYF	TGCGCCAGCAGCCAAGTTCACTCCAGGACCTACGAGCAGTACTTC
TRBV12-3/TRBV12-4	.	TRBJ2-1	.	CASRRTALNEQFF	TGTGCCAGCAGACGGACTGCCCTCAATGAGCAGTTCTTC
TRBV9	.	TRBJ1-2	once	CASSVANYGYTF	TGTGCCAGCAGCGTAGCGAACTATGGCTACACCTTC
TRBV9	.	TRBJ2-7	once	CASSVGLARGSYEQYF	TGTGCCAGCAGCGTAGGGCTAGCGAGGGGGTCCTACGAGCAGTACTTC
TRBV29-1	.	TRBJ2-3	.	CSVEVGVTDTQYF	TGCAGCGTTGAAGTCGGGGTCACAGATACGCAGTATTTT
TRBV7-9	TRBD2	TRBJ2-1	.	CASSFPISEKGGVNEQFF	TGTGCCAGCAGCTTCCCGATCTCCGAAAAGGGAGGGGTCAATGAGCAGTTCTTC
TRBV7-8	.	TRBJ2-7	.	CASSFTGFYEQYF	TGTGCCAGCAGCTTTACAGGGTTCTACGAGCAGTACTTC
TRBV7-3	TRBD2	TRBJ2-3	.	CASSLLAGSGSDTQYF	TGTGCCAGCAGCTTATTAGCGGGGTCGGGATCAGATACGCAGTATTTT
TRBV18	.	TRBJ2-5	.	CASSPAGQETQYF	TGTGCCAGCTCACCGGCAGGGCAAGAGACCCAGTACTTC
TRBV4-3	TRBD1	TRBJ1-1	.	CASSQGAGGVPFF	TGCGCCAGCAGCCAGGGGGCAGGGGGCGTCCCTTTCTTT
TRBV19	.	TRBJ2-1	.	CASSMPPGALYNEQFF	TGTGCCAGTAGTATGCCCCCGGGAGCGCTCTACAATGAGCAGTTCTTC
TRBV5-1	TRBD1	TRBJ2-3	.	CASSKGQGRDTQYF	TGCGCCAGCAGCAAGGGACAGGGGAGGGATACGCAGTATTTT
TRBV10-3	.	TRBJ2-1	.	CAIRVDDYNEQFF	TGTGCCATCAGGGTGGACGACTACAATGAGCAGTTCTTC
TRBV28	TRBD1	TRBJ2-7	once	CASRTGGGKSYEQYF	TGTGCCAGCAGGACAGGGGGCGGAAAGAGCTACGAGCAGTACTTC
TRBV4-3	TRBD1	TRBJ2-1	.	CASSHDRDNEQFF	TGCGCCAGCAGCCATGACAGGGACAATGAGCAGTTCTTC
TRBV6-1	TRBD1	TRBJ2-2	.	CASSEDRGTGELFF	TGTGCCAGCAGTGAGGACAGGGGAACCGGGGAGCTGTTTTTT
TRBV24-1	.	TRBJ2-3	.	CATSDEQGPTDTQYF	TGTGCCACCAGTGATGAACAGGGACCCACAGATACGCAGTATTTT
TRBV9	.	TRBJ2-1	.	CASSVSVRGGSYNEQFF	TGTGCCAGCAGCGTTAGCGTCCGGGGTGGGTCGTACAATGAGCAGTTCTTC